This record looks at one T cell receptor beta chain sequence and its context. This sample is part of a study of blood T cell repertoires in COVID-19. Study in general: The origin of the acute and convalescent COVID-19 samples was the United States, Italy and Spain. The cDNA or gDNA used as material had been derived from T cells, B-cell-depleted T cells, or PBMCs.

The germline V gene encodes CDR1 MNHEY and CDR2 SVGAGI. Trimming pared 0 bases from V and 5 bases from J, leaving 10 bases between. The CDR3 covers 15 residues. Assay used: immunoSEQ multiplex PCR; TCRdb lists only in-frame clones, some missing. The data show about 150,000 clones, 88% seen once. The TCR sequence derives from a woman between 65 and 79 years old with acute or convalescent COVID-19. This chain connects TRBV6-5 to TRBJ1-4, with D tentatively TRBD1 (6 bases). Sequences were obtained from peripheral blood. The CDR3 loop reads CASSYSAGENEKLFF. The CDR3 nucleotides read TGTGCCAGCAGTTACTCGGCAGGGGAAAATGAAAAACTGTTTTTT.